Here is one T cell receptor beta chain with its context. This record comes from a study of blood T cell repertoires in COVID-19. Sequencing was performed with immunoSEQ multiplex PCR; in TCRdb, only in-frame clones are kept and a portion is missing. In the table there are around 160,000 clones, 65% to 85% of which are singletons. This CDR3 has 14 amino acids. The germline gives CDR1 KGHSH, CDR2 LQKENI. Trimming pared 3 bases from V and 4 bases from J, leaving 12 bases between. V and J are TRBV18 and TRBJ1-1; the D gene is possibly TRBD1 (5 bases). This TCR came from a man in his 60s with active or convalescent COVID-19. Material for sequencing was peripheral blood. This chain's CDR3 is CASSPGTGSTEAFF. The CDR3 DNA reads as TGTGCCAGCTCACCCGGGACCGGGAGCACTGAAGCTTTCTTT.